This passage covers 7 T cell receptor beta chains from one sample sequenced in a study of blood T cell repertoires in COVID-19. Data came from immunoSEQ multiplex PCR; TCRdb stores just in-frame clones and leaves some out. The sample records about 280,000 clones, roughly 89% being singletons. Sequenced sample: peripheral blood. These receptors came from a man aged 50 to 60 with acute or convalescent COVID-19.

The sample holds one count of this clone. V gene TRBV5-1 combines with J gene TRBJ2-1; TRBD1 is a possible D gene (6 bases). V lost 6 bases and J lost 3, with 16 bases in between. The CDR3 length is 15 residues. Germline V gene sequence: CDR1 SGHRS, CDR2 YFSETQ. CDR3 amino acids: CASNPSHRVYNEQFF. The DNA for the CDR3 is TGCGCCAGCAACCCCTCTCACAGGGTCTACAATGAGCAGTTCTTC.

The V and J genes are TRBV11-2 and TRBJ2-7; no firm D call. The CDR3 length is 14 residues. Trimming left V 0 bases short and J 1 base short, with 7 bases between. Germline CDR1 reads SGHAT; CDR2 reads FQNNGV. The CDR3: CASSLDEESYEQYF. The CDR3, as DNA: TGTGCCAGCAGCTTAGATGAAGAGTCCTACGAGCAGTACTTC.

This clone was detected once. The chain couples TRBV6-6 to TRBJ2-7; D perhaps matches TRBD1 (6 bases). There are 11 residues in the CDR3. V was pared by 5 bases and J by 5 bases, with 7 bases between. Looked up from germline, CDR1 is MNHNY and CDR2 is SVGAGI (reference sequence). The CDR3 spells CASSPGDEQYF. The DNA of the CDR3 is TGTGCCAGCAGTCCAGGGGACGAGCAGTACTTC.

V is TRBV4-2 and J is TRBJ2-1, with a weak D call TRBD1 (5 bases). This CDR3 is 12 amino acids long. V was shortened by 5 bases and J by 10 bases, with 12 bases between the two germline ends. Germline V lookup: CDR1 LGHNA, CDR2 YNFKEQ. CDR3 bases: TGTGCCAGCAGCTACATCAAGGGGGAGCAGTTCTTC. Its protein product is CASSYIKGEQFF.

This clone is a singleton in its sample. This rearrangement joins TRBV5-1 to TRBJ1-4; the D gene is possibly TRBD1 (6 bases). The germline CDR1 and CDR2 sequences are SGHRS and YFSETQ. CDR3 size: 12 residues. With 2 bases removed from V and 10 bases from J, the gap between germline ends came to 9 bases. CDR3: CASSLQGGKLFF. CDR3 DNA: TGCGCCAGCAGCTTACAAGGGGGAAAACTGTTTTTT.

Points on this clone: A much bigger clone sits one base away, suggesting this may be a read error. The rearrangement uses TRBV7-9 and TRBJ1-5, with TRBD1 matching over 7 bases. The CDR3 contains 14 residues. CDR1 SEHNR and CDR2 FQNEAQ come from the germline V gene (reference sequence). V was clipped by 2 bases and J by 7 bases; unmatched bases: 5. For the CDR3, the DNA is TGTGCCAGCAGCTTAAGACAGGGAAAACAGCCCCAGCATTTT. Protein sequence: CASSLRQGKQPQHF.

The rearrangement joins TRBV6-6 to TRBJ1-2; TRBD1 is a possible D gene (6 bases). V was clipped by 2 bases and J by 8 bases, with 15 bases between them. The CDR3 has 14 amino acids. The V gene's germline CDR1 is MNHNY and CDR2 SVGAGI (reference sequence). In DNA, the CDR3 is TGTGCCAGCAGTTACACCGGACAGCGCGGAGGCTACACCTTC. It codes for CASSYTGQRGGYTF.